Listed below are T cell receptor beta chains from one sample, sequenced in a study of blood T cell repertoires in COVID-19. Assay: immunoSEQ multiplex PCR; the TCRdb copy retains only in-frame clones and omits some. This table has 35,000 to 45,000 clones, roughly three quarters appearing once. Sequencing was carried out using peripheral blood. These receptors originate from a woman older than 75 with acute or convalescent COVID-19. CDR3s include the opening cysteine and the closing phenylalanine or tryptophan. The D gene is left open where the match is weak. Not every row has a clone size; where given, it reads once, few, many or a size class.

j_call v_call clone_size d_call cdr3_nt cdr3_aa
TRBJ2-3 TRBV7-8 . . TGTGCCAGCAGCTTCCGACTAAGCGGAAAACTTGATACGCAGTATTTT CASSFRLSGKLDTQYF
TRBJ2-7 TRBV4-3 . TRBD2 TGCGCCAGCAGCCAAGATGCGGGGGGCGGACTAGCGGGGAGCTCCTACGAGCAGTACTTC CASSQDAGGGLAGSSYEQYF
TRBJ2-3 TRBV11-2 . . TGTGCCAGCAGCTTCTGGAGTGGTACAGATACGCAGTATTTT CASSFWSGTDTQYF
TRBJ2-5 TRBV18 . . TGTGCCAGCTCACCACCGACAGGCAGGGAGACCCAGTACTTC CASSPPTGRETQYF
TRBJ2-7 TRBV2 . TRBD1 TGTGCCAGCAGCGGGGGACAGGGTAACTACGAGCAGTACTTC CASSGGQGNYEQYF
TRBJ1-1 TRBV2 . TRBD1 TGTGCCAGCAGATCCCAGGGGGTGAACACTGAAGCTTTCTTT CASRSQGVNTEAFF
TRBJ2-1 TRBV19 . . TGTGCCAGTAGTATAGCTCTAGCGCTAAAAAATGAGCAGTTCTTC CASSIALALKNEQFF
TRBJ1-1 TRBV4-3 . . TGCGCCAGCAGCCAAGATTTGCAGAAGAACACTGAAGCTTTCTTT CASSQDLQKNTEAFF
TRBJ1-5 TRBV28 . TRBD1 TGTGCCAGCAGTCCAGGGGGGTTTCGCAATCAGCCCCAGCATTTT CASSPGGFRNQPQHF
TRBJ1-2 TRBV28 . . TGTGCCAGCAGTACTTCACAGGGAATCTATGGCTACACCTTC CASSTSQGIYGYTF
TRBJ2-2 TRBV6-1 . TRBD2 TGTGCCAGCAGTGAAGCGGGACTAGCGGTTAACACCGGGGAGCTGTTTTTT CASSEAGLAVNTGELFF
TRBJ1-1 TRBV5-4 . . TGTGCCAGCAGCTTTAGGAGGAACACTGAAGCTTTCTTT CASSFRRNTEAFF
TRBJ1-1 TRBV7-2 . . TGTGCCAGCAGCTTAGATCCGGTGAACACTGAAGCTTTCTTT CASSLDPVNTEAFF
TRBJ1-3 TRBV4-3 . . TGCGCCAGCAGCCAAGAACCAGGAATCGGAAACACCATATATTTT CASSQEPGIGNTIYF
TRBJ1-5 TRBV3-1/TRBV3-2 . . TGTGCCAGCAGCCAAGGCCCACAGGCCTCTCATCAGCCCCAGCATTTT CASSQGPQASHQPQHF
TRBJ1-2 TRBV12-5 . . TGTGCTAGTGGTTTGGGACTTGGCTACACCTTC CASGLGLGYTF
TRBJ1-3 TRBV10-2 . . TGCGCCAGCACACAGAGCTCTGGAAACACCATATATTTT CASTQSSGNTIYF
TRBJ1-4 TRBV2 . TRBD1 TGTGCCAGCGAAGCAGGGGGCGTTGAAAAACTGTTTTTT CASEAGGVEKLFF
TRBJ2-1 TRBV6-5 . . TGTGCCAGCACGGATCTAGTCGATGAGCAGTTCTTC CASTDLVDEQFF
TRBJ2-1 TRBV6-2/TRBV6-3 . . TGTGCCAGCAGCCCTCTAGAAGCTGCTCAATCCGCCTTCAATGAGCAGTTCTTC CASSPLEAAQSAFNEQFF
TRBJ2-5 TRBV30 . TRBD2 TGTGCCTGGAGGGGAGCGGGAGTTCAGACCCAGTACTTC CAWRGAGVQTQYF
TRBJ1-1 TRBV7-2 few . TGTGCCAGCAGCAGACGCGGCAACACTGAAGCTTTCTTT CASSRRGNTEAFF
TRBJ2-7 TRBV7-6 few . TGTGCCAGCAGCTTAGCGGCGGGCGGATACGAGCAGTACTTC CASSLAAGGYEQYF
TRBJ2-7 TRBV19 few TRBD1 TGTGCCAGTAGTATAGACCATGGACAGGTCTCCTACGAGCAGTACTTC CASSIDHGQVSYEQYF
TRBJ1-1 TRBV25-1 . TRBD1 TGTGCCAGCAGTCCCACGACAGGGAACTCTGAAGCTTTCTTT CASSPTTGNSEAFF
TRBJ1-2 TRBV3-1/TRBV3-2 . . TGTGCCAGCAGCCAAGACTCACAGCCTGTCTATGGCTACACCTTC CASSQDSQPVYGYTF
TRBJ1-1 TRBV6-5 . TRBD1 TGTGCCAGCAGATGGGACAGGGGGACTGAAGCTTTCTTT CASRWDRGTEAFF
TRBJ2-1 TRBV5-1 once TRBD2 TGCGCCAGCAGCTTGACTAGCGGACTGTACAATGAGCAGTTCTTC CASSLTSGLYNEQFF
TRBJ1-1 TRBV11-1 . TRBD1 TGTGCCAGCAGCTTGACTCAGGGGGCCAACACTGAAGCTTTCTTT CASSLTQGANTEAFF
TRBJ2-4 TRBV9 . TRBD2 TGTGCCAGCAGCGTAACTAGCGGAGCCAAAAACATTCAGTACTTC CASSVTSGAKNIQYF
TRBJ2-1 TRBV24-1 . TRBD1 TGTGCCACCAGTGCCGTCGACAGGGCCGACTACAATGAGCAGTTCTTC CATSAVDRADYNEQFF
TRBJ1-3 TRBV30 . . TGTGCCTGGAGTGACCAGGGGTTCTCTGGAAACACCATATATTTT CAWSDQGFSGNTIYF